The clone carrying this T cell receptor beta chain was counted ten times or more. Its antigen is unidentified. Germline CDR1 is MNHEY and CDR2 is SVGAGI. The CDR3 spans 16 residues. V was clipped by 0 bases and J by 3 bases; unmatched bases: 7. A sample-barcoded 5' primer and a J-beta primer mix were used in a second PCR of about 7 to 11 cycles. Every sample returned 2.5 million or more CDR3-containing paired-end reads. TCRdb re-derived calls from the 5' RACE reads in MiXCR, one entry per CDR3 protein. The sample lists some 640,000 distinct CDR3 sequences, approximately 30% occurring once. This specimen belongs to a study of blood T cells in healthy people across ages. General study results and limits: The percentage of naive T cells correlated strongly with TCR beta diversity.

This chain uses TRBV6-5 with TRBJ2-7, with TRBD1 matching over 8 bases. The sequencing input was blood. This receptor was identified in a woman over 75 in good health. CDR3 in DNA: TGTGCCAGCAGTTACTCTGCAGGGGGCAATCACTACGAGCAGTACTTC. Translating it yields CASSYSAGGNHYEQYF.